This T cell receptor beta chain was recorded in a study of lymphopenia after photon versus proton radiotherapy. Study outcomes and limitations: Proton therapy kept repertoires fairly stable, unlike photons, which gained effector/memory cells. After lymphocyte nadir, photon-treated repertoires showed oligoclonal expansion, especially CD8+ Temra. In patients who died, overall survival fell as post-nadir TCR diversity dropped more.

Data came from immunoSEQ multiplex PCR; TCRdb stores just in-frame clones and leaves some out. The sample gives approximately 160,000 clones, less than 90% of which show up once; around 4.7% is in the top ten. This CDR3 is 15 amino acids long. Trimming removed 5 bases at V and 6 bases at J, with 19 bases between. Germline V gives CDR1 LNHDA, CDR2 SQIVND (reference sequence). Notes on this clone: The antigen is unknown.

V usage is TRBV19 and J usage is TRBJ1-2, with TRBD1 as a possible D gene (6 bases). The sample consisted of peripheral blood, taken from a patient treated with photon-based radiotherapy. The sequence derives from a man aged 45-65 years with gastric cancer. The CDR3 protein is CASSVTGKGKNGYTF. The CDR3, as DNA: TGTGCCAGTAGTGTCACAGGGAAGGGGAAGAATGGCTACACCTTC.